This TCR beta chain was sequenced in a study of T cell responses to AZD1222 COVID-19 vaccine. Points on this clone: The target antigen is unknown.

The CDR3 is made up of 13 amino acids. Germline CDR1 KGHSH, CDR2 LQKENI. Trimming cost V 2 bases and J 13 bases, with 15 bases left between them. Libraries were prepared by immunoSEQ multiplex PCR; TCRdb keeps only in-frame clonotypes and omits some of them. Of about 110,000 clones in the sample, about 87% were seen once. Broader study findings: Targeting of unmutated variant regions was reportedly seen in nearly half of spike-specific TCRs. Just a handful of people given AZD1222 tested seropositive at baseline.

Source: peripheral blood, taken 28 days after the second AZD1222 dose. The source is an adult who received the AZD1222 COVID-19 vaccine. The genes are TRBV18 and TRBJ2-1; D may be TRBD2 (5 bases). The chain's CDR3 is CASSPEVGIIQFF. As DNA, the CDR3 is TGTGCCAGCTCACCAGAGGTCGGGATAATACAGTTCTTC.